This T cell receptor beta chain was documented in a study of identical twins. General observations from the study: Memory repertoires lacked the insertion deficit that abundant cord blood beta clonotypes showed. Among monozygotic twins, out-of-frame TCR alpha sharing exceeded what models predicted. Weaker excess sharing between twins was seen in beta out-of-frame sequences.

Template switching added a universal primer site, and cDNA bore unique molecular identifiers. TCRdb re-called the 5' RACE reads with MiXCR, one entry per CDR3 protein. The sample includes 350,000 to 600,000 distinct CDR3 sequences, 14% seen only once; the top ten take roughly 0.56%. As to this clonotype: What it recognizes is unknown.

These data are also associated with another study on yellow fever vaccine responses in identical twins.

This receptor was identified in a woman aged 18-35 years in good health. What was sequenced was CD4+ T cells sorted from blood.

CDR3 nucleotide sequence: TGTGCCAGCAGTTTATTATCCGCAGGGGAAGAGACCCAGTACTTC. Its translation: CASSLLSAGEETQYF. The chain carries TRBV28 and TRBJ2-5, with D maybe TRBD1 (6 bases). Germline V gives CDR1 MDHEN, CDR2 SYDVKM. The CDR3 extends over 15 amino acids. The V and J ends lost 1 base and 3 bases respectively, with 12 bases between them.